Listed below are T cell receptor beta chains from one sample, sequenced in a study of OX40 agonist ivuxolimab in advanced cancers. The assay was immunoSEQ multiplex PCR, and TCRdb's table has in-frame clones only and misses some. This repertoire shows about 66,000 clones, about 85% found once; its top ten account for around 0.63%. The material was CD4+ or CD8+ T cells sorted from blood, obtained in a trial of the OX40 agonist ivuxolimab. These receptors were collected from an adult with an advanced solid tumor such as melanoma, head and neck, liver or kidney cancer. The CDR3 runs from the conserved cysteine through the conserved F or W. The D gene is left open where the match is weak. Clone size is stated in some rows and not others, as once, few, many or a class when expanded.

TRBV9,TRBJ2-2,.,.,CASSVRAAGELFF,TGTGCCAGCAGCGTACGAGCGGCCGGGGAGCTGTTTTTT
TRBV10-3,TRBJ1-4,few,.,CAISVDAAEKLFF,TGTGCCATCAGTGTGGACGCGGCTGAAAAACTGTTTTTT
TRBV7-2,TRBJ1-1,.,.,CASSFSWRNTEAFF,TGTGCCAGCAGCTTTTCCTGGAGGAACACTGAAGCTTTCTTT
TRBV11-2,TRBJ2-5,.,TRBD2,CASSLAQAGGLETQYF,TGTGCCAGCAGCTTAGCCCAAGCGGGGGGCCTCGAGACCCAGTACTTC
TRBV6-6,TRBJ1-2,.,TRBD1,CASSYGTGVGYTF,TGTGCCAGCAGTTACGGGACAGGGGTCGGCTACACCTTC
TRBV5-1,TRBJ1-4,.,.,CASSLGPLGVATNEKLFF,TGCGCCAGCAGCTTGGGTCCCCTGGGAGTAGCAACTAATGAAAAACTGTTTTTT
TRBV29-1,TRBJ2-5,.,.,CSGTSGETQYF,TGCAGCGGTACATCGGGCGAGACCCAGTACTTC
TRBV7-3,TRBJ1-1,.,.,CASSLRLNTEAFF,TGTGCCAGCAGCTTACGGTTGAACACTGAAGCTTTCTTT
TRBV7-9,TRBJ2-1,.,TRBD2,CASSSGLAGIEQFF,TGTGCCAGCAGCTCGGGACTAGCGGGGATTGAGCAGTTCTTC
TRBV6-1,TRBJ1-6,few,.,CASRVGNNSPLHF,TGTGCCAGCAGGGTCGGGAATAATTCACCCCTCCACTTT
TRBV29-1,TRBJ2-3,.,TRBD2,CSVGMLAGGIDTQYF,TGCAGCGTCGGGATGCTAGCGGGGGGTATAGATACGCAGTATTTT
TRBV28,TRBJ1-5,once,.,CASSLFVDRRNQPQHF,TGTGCCAGCAGTTTATTCGTAGACAGGAGAAATCAGCCCCAGCATTTT
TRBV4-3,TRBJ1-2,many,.,CASSQGLRYGYTF,TGCGCCAGCAGCCAAGGCCTACGCTATGGCTACACCTTC
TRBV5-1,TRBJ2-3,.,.,CASSLVVRTVTDTQYF,TGCGCCAGCAGCTTGGTGGTAAGGACAGTCACAGATACGCAGTATTTT
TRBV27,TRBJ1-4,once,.,CASSPPEDQFLPEKLFF,TGTGCCAGCAGTCCGCCTGAAGATCAGTTCTTGCCTGAAAAACTGTTTTTT
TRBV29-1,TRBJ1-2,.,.,CSVGGPRDIYGYTF,TGCAGCGTTGGGGGTCCGAGAGACATCTATGGCTACACCTTC
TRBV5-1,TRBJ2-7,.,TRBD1,CASSPNPGTGYYEQYF,TGCGCCAGCAGCCCGAACCCGGGGACAGGGTACTACGAGCAGTACTTC
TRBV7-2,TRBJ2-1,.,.,CASSYHWSSYNEQFF,TGTGCCAGCAGTTACCATTGGAGCTCCTACAATGAGCAGTTCTTC
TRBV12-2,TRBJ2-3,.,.,CASRAPGTGRWGDTQYF,TGTGCAAGTCGCGCACCTGGGACAGGGAGATGGGGAGATACGCAGTATTTT
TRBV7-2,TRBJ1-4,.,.,CASSLTVANEKLFF,TGTGCCAGCAGCTTGACAGTCGCTAATGAAAAACTGTTTTTT
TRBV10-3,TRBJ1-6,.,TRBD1,CAISQVGQGSSPLHF,TGTGCCATCAGCCAAGTAGGACAGGGTTCCTCACCCCTCCACTTT
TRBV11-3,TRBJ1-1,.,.,CASSSSVDTEAFF,TGTGCCAGCAGTAGTAGCGTGGACACTGAAGCTTTCTTT
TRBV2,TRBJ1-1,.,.,CASSFISGAAFF,TGTGCCAGCAGTTTTATATCCGGGGCGGCTTTCTTT
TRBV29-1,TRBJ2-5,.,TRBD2,CSVYGGEETQYF,TGCAGCGTCTACGGGGGGGAGGAGACCCAGTACTTC
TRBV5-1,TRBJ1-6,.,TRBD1,CASTPGDRWRNSPLHF,TGCGCCAGCACCCCGGGGGACAGGTGGCGAAATTCACCCCTCCACTTT
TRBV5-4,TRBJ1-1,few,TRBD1,CASSSPDRGLGEAFF,TGTGCCAGCAGCTCCCCGGACAGGGGGCTGGGTGAAGCTTTCTTT
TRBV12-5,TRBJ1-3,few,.,CASGFKPGNTIYF,TGTGCTAGTGGTTTTAAGCCTGGAAACACCATATATTTT
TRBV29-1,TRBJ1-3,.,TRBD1,CSVGGPRDSVGNTIYF,TGCAGCGTTGGGGGCCCCCGGGACAGCGTTGGAAACACCATATATTTT
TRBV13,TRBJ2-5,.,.,CASSLGLRVQETQYF,TGTGCCAGCAGCTTAGGCCTGAGGGTCCAAGAGACCCAGTACTTC
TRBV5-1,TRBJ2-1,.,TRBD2,CASSGMGLAGGTPYNEQFF,TGCGCCAGCAGCGGGATGGGACTAGCGGGGGGAACCCCCTACAATGAGCAGTTCTTC
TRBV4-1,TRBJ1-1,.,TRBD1,CASSLRGRGEAFF,TGCGCCAGCAGCCTGAGGGGGCGGGGTGAAGCTTTCTTT
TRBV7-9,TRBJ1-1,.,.,CASSLDDRDHFGNTEAFF,TGTGCCAGCAGCTTGGACGATCGGGACCACTTCGGGAACACTGAAGCTTTCTTT
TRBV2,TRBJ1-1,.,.,CASRRTLNTEAFF,TGTGCCAGCAGACGGACGCTGAACACTGAAGCTTTCTTT
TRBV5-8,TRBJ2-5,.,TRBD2,CASSLGASGEETQYF,TGTGCCAGCAGCTTGGGAGCTAGCGGGGAAGAGACCCAGTACTTC
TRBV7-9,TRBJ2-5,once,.,CASSRSSGPGETQYF,TGTGCCAGCAGCCGAAGTTCGGGACCGGGGGAGACCCAGTACTTC
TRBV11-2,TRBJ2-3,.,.,CASSLGRLADTQYF,TGTGCCAGCAGCTTAGGGCGGCTAGCAGATACGCAGTATTTT